A selection of T cell receptor beta chains follows, all from one sample in a study of blood T cell repertoires in COVID-19. TCRdb keeps only in-frame clones here, not all; method: immunoSEQ multiplex PCR. The table has 250,000 to 300,000 clones, just over 90% seen once. The sequenced material came from peripheral blood. Receptors originate from a woman in her 30s with COVID-19, enrolled during active disease. Both conserved end residues are part of each CDR3. A D gene is named only where the DNA matches it firmly. Not all rows give a size; the values are once, few, many and, for expanded clones, a class.

D gene,J gene,V gene,clone size,CDR3 DNA,CDR3 protein
TRBD2,TRBJ2-3,TRBV5-1,-,TGCGCCAGCAGCACTGGGACTAACCCTAGCACAGATACGCAGTATTTT,CASSTGTNPSTDTQYF
-,TRBJ1-3,TRBV3-1/TRBV3-2,once,TGTGCCAGCAGCCAAGAAGCAGGGGCTGGAAACACCATATATTTT,CASSQEAGAGNTIYF
-,TRBJ1-6,TRBV6-6,-,TGTGCCAGCAGTACACAGGGTGACGGTAATTCACCCCTCCACTTT,CASSTQGDGNSPLHF
TRBD2,TRBJ2-3,TRBV5-1,-,TGCGCCAGCAGCCTAGGACTAGCGGGGAGCACAGATACGCAGTATTTT,CASSLGLAGSTDTQYF
TRBD1,TRBJ1-1,TRBV11-2,-,TGTGCCAGCAGCCCCAGCTGGACAGGGCGCACTGAAGCTTTCTTT,CASSPSWTGRTEAFF
-,TRBJ2-7,TRBV4-1,-,TGCGCCAGCAGCCAAGATACAGTTCACGAGCAGTACTTC,CASSQDTVHEQYF
-,TRBJ1-2,TRBV5-1,-,TGCGCCAGCAGCTTGGGGCAGGGGAGCCATGGCTACACCTTC,CASSLGQGSHGYTF
-,TRBJ1-1,TRBV29-1,once,TGCAGCGTTGGACAGCCCAACACTGAAGCTTTCTTT,CSVGQPNTEAFF
TRBD2,TRBJ2-5,TRBV5-4,few,TGTGCCAGCAGCCCGGCCGAAGCTAGCGGGAGAGCGGAGACCCAGTACTTC,CASSPAEASGRAETQYF
TRBD1,TRBJ2-2,TRBV6-6,-,TGTGCCAGCAGTTCCGCCCAGGGGGTGAACACCGGGGAGCTGTTTTTT,CASSSAQGVNTGELFF
TRBD2,TRBJ2-1,TRBV30,-,TGTGCCTTCCAATTGACTAGCGGGAACAATGAGCAGTTCTTC,CAFQLTSGNNEQFF
TRBD1,TRBJ1-5,TRBV27,once,TGTGCCAGCAGCCGACAGGGCGGCAATCAGCCCCAGCATTTT,CASSRQGGNQPQHF
-,TRBJ1-4,TRBV27,once,TGTGCCAGCAGTCCCGGGGGGACTAAACTGTTTTTT,CASSPGGTKLFF
-,TRBJ2-3,TRBV3-1/TRBV3-2,once,TGTGCCAGCAGCCAAGGGGCCGGAGATACGCAGTATTTT,CASSQGAGDTQYF
-,TRBJ2-5,TRBV9,-,TGTGCCAGCAGCGTAGGTGGGAGGAGTGGAGAGACCCAGTACTTC,CASSVGGRSGETQYF
TRBD2,TRBJ2-6,TRBV13,once,TGTGCCAGCAGCGGAAAACTAGCGGGGTTCTCTGGGGCCAACGTCCTGACTTTC,CASSGKLAGFSGANVLTF
-,TRBJ1-2,TRBV10-3,-,TGTGCCATCAGTGAGTCGGGGCAGTCTCTCTATGGCTACACCTTC,CAISESGQSLYGYTF
TRBD1,TRBJ1-6,TRBV5-4,-,TGTGCCAGCAGCTTGGGGGGGACAGGGTCCTATAATTCACCCCTCCACTTT,CASSLGGTGSYNSPLHF
-,TRBJ1-1,TRBV28,-,TGTGCCAGCATCCCAGGTTTGAACACTGAAGCTTTCTTT,CASIPGLNTEAFF
-,TRBJ1-5,TRBV30,-,TGTGCCTGGAGTGAGCAGGGTAGCAATCAGCCCCAGCATTTT,CAWSEQGSNQPQHF
-,TRBJ1-2,TRBV6-5,few,TGTGCCAGCAGTTACAAAGGGGTCGGCTACACCTTC,CASSYKGVGYTF
-,TRBJ2-1,TRBV3-1/TRBV3-2,few,TGTGCCAGCAGCCAAGCTGGAACGGGAGCCACGTTCTTC,CASSQAGTGATFF
-,TRBJ2-7,TRBV27,-,TGTGCCAGCAGTTTATGGCCGGGTCCGTCCTACGAGCAGTACTTC,CASSLWPGPSYEQYF
-,TRBJ2-3,TRBV6-2/TRBV6-3,-,TGTGCCAGCAGTTATAGACTAGGAACAGATACGCAGTATTTT,CASSYRLGTDTQYF
TRBD2,TRBJ2-7,TRBV3-1/TRBV3-2,-,TGTGCCAGCAGTCGACAAGGACTAGCGGTACCCTACGAGCAGTACTTC,CASSRQGLAVPYEQYF
-,TRBJ1-5,TRBV23-1,-,TGCGCCAGCAGTCAATCGGGTGACGGGAATCAGCCCCAGCATTTT,CASSQSGDGNQPQHF
TRBD1,TRBJ1-3,TRBV9,-,TGTGCCAGCAGCGCCCGACAGGGCAACTCTGGAAACACCATATATTTT,CASSARQGNSGNTIYF
TRBD2,TRBJ2-2,TRBV5-1,-,TGCGCCAGCAGCTTGACTAGCGTGACCACCGGGGAGCTGTTTTTT,CASSLTSVTTGELFF
-,TRBJ1-1,TRBV6-5,-,TGTGCCAGCAGATCAGGGGTAGCCACTGAAGCTTTCTTT,CASRSGVATEAFF
-,TRBJ1-2,TRBV6-5,-,TGTGCCAGCAGTTCCCACAGGTTAAGGAAAGGCTACACCTTC,CASSSHRLRKGYTF
TRBD1,TRBJ1-1,TRBV5-1,-,TGCGCCAGCAGCTTGATCGGGACAGGGGTTATAAACACTGAAGCTTTCTTT,CASSLIGTGVINTEAFF
TRBD2,TRBJ2-5,TRBV19,-,TGTGCCAGTAGTATAGGAGGTTTTCGGGGGGGAAAAGAGACCCAGTACTTC,CASSIGGFRGGKETQYF
-,TRBJ1-5,TRBV2,-,TGTGCCAGCAGTACCCGAAAGGGGGATCAGCCCCAGCATTTT,CASSTRKGDQPQHF
-,TRBJ2-3,TRBV11-2,-,TGTGCCAGTTGGGATTTGACAGCTGTCACAGATACGCAGTATTTT,CASWDLTAVTDTQYF
-,TRBJ1-5,TRBV2,once,TGTGCCAGCAGGACGGACTCGCCCAATCAGCCCCAGCATTTT,CASRTDSPNQPQHF
-,TRBJ1-1,TRBV28,-,TGTGCCAGCAGTTTTCCTCGTCGGACAGTCACGAACACTGAAGCTTTCTTT,CASSFPRRTVTNTEAFF
TRBD1,TRBJ2-1,TRBV5-1,-,TGCGCCAGCAGCCCCAACTTGGGACAGGGAGTCAATGAGCAGTTCTTC,CASSPNLGQGVNEQFF
-,TRBJ1-4,TRBV5-1,once,TGCGCCAGCAGCTTCAGGGATAATGAAAAACTGTTTTTT,CASSFRDNEKLFF
-,TRBJ1-6,TRBV2,-,TGTGCCAGCACCTCACAGAGCTCCTATAATTCACCCCTCCACTTT,CASTSQSSYNSPLHF
-,TRBJ1-2,TRBV2,-,TGTGCCAGCAGTTTAAAAAGTATACAGGGAGCCGCTGGCTACACCTTC,CASSLKSIQGAAGYTF
TRBD2,TRBJ2-3,TRBV7-9,-,TGTGCCAGCAGCCCTTCCGGGGGGTTGACGGATACGCAGTATTTT,CASSPSGGLTDTQYF
TRBD1,TRBJ1-1,TRBV4-1,-,TGCGCCAGCAGCCAAAACAGGGGGTGGATCACTGAAGCTTTCTTT,CASSQNRGWITEAFF
TRBD1,TRBJ2-2,TRBV4-1,once,TGCGCCAGCAGCCAAGATGGGACAGGGAACACCGGGGAGCTGTTTTTT,CASSQDGTGNTGELFF
TRBD1,TRBJ2-7,TRBV28,-,TGTGCCAGCAGGGGGCATGGACAGGGTACCTACGAGCAGTACTTC,CASRGHGQGTYEQYF
-,TRBJ2-7,TRBV24-1,-,TGTGCCACCAGTGATCAGTCGACGGGGACCTACGAGCAGTACTTC,CATSDQSTGTYEQYF
-,TRBJ2-7,TRBV7-2,-,TGTGCCAGCAGCTTATACTCCGGACAGAACTACGAGCAGTACTTC,CASSLYSGQNYEQYF
TRBD1,TRBJ1-1,TRBV18,-,TGTGCCAGCTCACAACCTGACAGGGGGAACACTGAAGCTTTCTTT,CASSQPDRGNTEAFF
TRBD1,TRBJ1-2,TRBV27,-,TGTGCCAGCAGTTTATCGGCGGGACAGGGAGGCTACACCTTC,CASSLSAGQGGYTF
-,TRBJ2-2,TRBV5-1,-,TGCGCCAGCAGCTTAGCGGTTAACACCGGGGAGCTGTTTTTT,CASSLAVNTGELFF
TRBD1,TRBJ1-6,TRBV7-8,-,TGTGCCAGCAGCCTCGGGACAGGGGGCGCGGATTCACCCCTCCACTTT,CASSLGTGGADSPLHF
-,TRBJ2-7,TRBV20-1,-,TGCAGTGCTGGTGCTACAGGATCCGAGCAGTACTTC,CSAGATGSEQYF
TRBD2,TRBJ2-7,TRBV5-4,-,TGTGCCAGCAGCTTTGGACTAGCGGGCGAGCAGTACTTC,CASSFGLAGEQYF
-,TRBJ2-5,TRBV3-1/TRBV3-2,-,TGTGCCAGCAGCCCGGCCTGGGGCCTACAAGAGACCCAGTACTTC,CASSPAWGLQETQYF
-,TRBJ2-1,TRBV9,-,TGTGCCAGCAGCGGGAGCTCCTACAATGAGCAGTTCTTC,CASSGSSYNEQFF
-,TRBJ2-2,TRBV29-1,-,TGCAGCGTTGGGAGGGAACAAAACACCGGGGAGCTGTTTTTT,CSVGREQNTGELFF
TRBD1,TRBJ1-2,TRBV6-1,-,TGTGCCAGCAGTGAAAAATTAACAGGGGCCTTGGGCTACACCTTC,CASSEKLTGALGYTF
-,TRBJ1-4,TRBV9,-,TGTGCCAGCAGCGTAGGTCGGAATGAAAAACTGTTTTTT,CASSVGRNEKLFF
-,TRBJ2-1,TRBV30,-,TGTGCCTGGAGTGTAGGACTTCATGATGAGCAGTTCTTC,CAWSVGLHDEQFF
-,TRBJ1-2,TRBV18,many,TGTGCCAGCTCACCACTTGTCGCCGGGGGCTACACCTTC,CASSPLVAGGYTF